The next 5 T cell receptor beta chains were all read from a single sample in a study of blood T cell repertoires in COVID-19. TCRdb's table, derived via immunoSEQ multiplex PCR, lists solely in-frame clones and lacks some. The table has about 360,000 clones, approximately 86% seen once. The source material was peripheral blood. All receptors derive from a woman in her sixties or seventies with COVID-19, enrolled during active disease.

The gene calls are TRBV27 and TRBJ2-7; 7 bases align to TRBD2. CDR1 is MNHEY and CDR2 is SMNVEV in the germline V gene (reference sequence). The V and J ends lost 3 bases and 0 bases, in that order; junction bases with no gene match: 5. This CDR3 is 15 amino acids long. CDR3 nucleotides: TGTGCCAGCAGTTTTTCCGGGGGGAGCTCCTACGAGCAGTACTTC. Protein product: CASSFSGGSSYEQYF.

The CDR3, as DNA: TGTGCCAGCAGCAACCCTCAGGGGGCGGTTACCTATGGCTACACCTTC. It codes for CASSNPQGAVTYGYTF. This rearrangement joins TRBV5-6 to TRBJ1-2, with TRBD1 matching 8 bases. The CDR3 length is 16 residues. The V segment lost 4 bases and the J segment 4 bases; nucleotides outside the gene matches: 12. Looked up from germline, CDR1 is SGHDT and CDR2 is YYEEEE.

V usage is TRBV4-1 and J usage is TRBJ1-2; 9 nucleotides agree with TRBD1. The CDR3 has 16 amino acids. V lost 0 bases and J lost 5; bases outside the gene matches: 7. Germline V CDR1 and CDR2: MGHRA, YSYEKL. The DNA for the CDR3 is TGCGCCAGCAGCCAAGAGGGTACAGGGGGCTGGTATGGCTACACCTTC. This gives the protein CASSQEGTGGWYGYTF.

The chain recombines TRBV5-5 with TRBJ2-5; 7 bases fit TRBD1. V was pared by 5 bases and J by 4 bases, with 8 bases of the junction left unmatched. CDR1 is SGHKS, CDR2 YYEKEE, per germline (reference sequence). There are 14 residues in the CDR3. The DNA for the CDR3 is TGTGCCAGCAGACGGACAGGCTACGGAGAGACCCAGTACTTC. Amino acid sequence: CASRRTGYGETQYF. Together with reference TRBV5-5 and TRBJ2-5, the CDR3 gives the full variable domain: DAGVTQSPTHLIKTRGQQVTLRCSPISGHKSVSWYQQVLGQGPQFIFQYYEKEERGRGNFPDRFSARQFPNYSSELNVNALLLGDSALYLCASRRTGYGETQYFGPGTRLLVL.

This clone has a single count. The chain couples TRBV19 to TRBJ2-3; 13 bases match TRBD2. In germline, CDR1 is LNHDA, CDR2 SQIVND (reference sequence). The trim removed 4 bases at V and 2 bases at J, leaving 6 bases unmatched. This CDR3 contains 17 residues. DNA of the CDR3: TGTGCCAGTAGTACCCGGACTAGCGGGGGAATCACAGATACGCAGTATTTT. Translating gives CASSTRTSGGITDTQYF. Looking up the rest from reference TRBV19 and TRBJ2-3 gives the full variable domain: DGGITQSPKYLFRKEGQNVTLSCEQNLNHDAMYWYRQDPGQGLRLIYYSQIVNDFQKGDIAEGYSVSREKKESFPLTVTSAQKNPTAFYLCASSTRTSGGITDTQYFGPGTRLTVL.